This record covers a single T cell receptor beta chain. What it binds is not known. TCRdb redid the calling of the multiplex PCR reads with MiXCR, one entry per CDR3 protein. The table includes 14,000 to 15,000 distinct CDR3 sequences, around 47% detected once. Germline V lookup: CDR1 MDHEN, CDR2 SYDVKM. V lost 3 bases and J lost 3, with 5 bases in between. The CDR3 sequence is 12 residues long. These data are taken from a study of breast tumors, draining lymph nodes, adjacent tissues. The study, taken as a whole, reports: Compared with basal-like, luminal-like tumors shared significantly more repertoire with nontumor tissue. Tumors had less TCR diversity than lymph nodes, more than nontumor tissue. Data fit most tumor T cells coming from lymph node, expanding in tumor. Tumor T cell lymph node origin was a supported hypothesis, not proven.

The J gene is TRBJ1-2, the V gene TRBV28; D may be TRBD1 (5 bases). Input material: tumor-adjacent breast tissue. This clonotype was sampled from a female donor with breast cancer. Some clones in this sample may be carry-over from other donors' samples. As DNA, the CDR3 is TGTGCCAGCAGTTTGGGGGACTATGGCTACACCTTC. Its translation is CASSLGDYGYTF.